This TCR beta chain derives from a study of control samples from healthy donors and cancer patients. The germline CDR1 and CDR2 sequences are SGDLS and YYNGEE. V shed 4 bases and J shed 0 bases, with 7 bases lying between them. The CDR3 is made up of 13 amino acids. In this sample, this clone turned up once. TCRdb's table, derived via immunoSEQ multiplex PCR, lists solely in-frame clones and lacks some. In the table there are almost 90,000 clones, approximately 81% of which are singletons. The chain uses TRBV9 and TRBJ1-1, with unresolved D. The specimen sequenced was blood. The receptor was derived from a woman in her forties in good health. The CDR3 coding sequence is TGTGCCAGCAGCTCCGACTTGAACACTGAAGCTTTCTTT. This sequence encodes CASSSDLNTEAFF.